Described below is a single T cell receptor beta chain sequence and its context. The target of this receptor is not known. No much larger clone is present one base from it, and per-base qualities are unavailable. Libraries were constructed by 5' RACE. The reads were generated on an Illumina HiSeq 2500. The second PCR ran for roughly 6 to 11 cycles and used a J-beta primer mix along with a sample-barcoded 5' primer. A unique molecular identifier was introduced onto each TCR beta cDNA molecule by a template-switch 5' adaptor carrying 12 random nucleotides. Each sample yielded at least 2.5 million CDR3-containing paired-end reads. First-strand cDNA was synthesized from all RNA with the Mint cDNA synthesis kit, primed by a TRBC-specific oligonucleotide. Following uracil-DNA glycosylase treatment, a first 18-cycle PCR with universal primers M1SS and BC2_uni_R was performed on all cDNA. Processing in the source paper ran as follows. For normalization, 1 million high-quality reads, each with a distinct molecular identifier, were randomly selected from each sample. Instead of being binned into consensus sequences, reads with shared molecular identifiers were discarded. MiTCR, with a Q25 quality threshold and the strictest error-elimination algorithm, was used for CDR3 identification, clonotype clustering and error correction. A nonparametric unseen species model with Euler transformation was used to estimate a lower bound on total TCR beta diversity. TCRdb trimmed the raw reads at Q25, called clones with MiXCR and kept productive beta chains. Each entry merges the rows of one CDR3 protein and shows their most common DNA and genes. The V and J calls and clone size are TCRdb's, not the authors'. Recorded for this sample are about 580,000 distinct CDR3 sequences; around 48% of them occurred a single time. The top ten clones comprise under 30% of the sample.

From cysteine to phenylalanine, the CDR3 is 11 amino acids long. Just CDR3 DNA is preserved here, 33 bases in frame from base 1. The V and J ends are trimmed by 5 bases and 4 bases, leaving 4 bases between them. CDR1 is given as MNHEY and CDR2 as SVGEGT, both from the germline V gene. Systemically healthy Caucasian individuals from Russia, 35 to 50 in total and aged about 6 to 90 years, were included as donors. About 9.6 milliliters of peripheral blood were collected from each donor into EDTA-treated Vacutainer tubes. Ficoll-Paque density-gradient centrifugation was used to isolate PBMCs, with at least 6.5 million per sample. Trizol reagent was used to extract total RNA from PBMCs, with at least 5 micrograms per sample. For every donor, an aliquot of PBMCs went through flow cytometry to measure the percentages of naive CD45RAhigh/CD27high T cells. This specimen belongs to a study of blood T cells in healthy people across ages (dated by TCRdb to between 2015 and 2016). For context, the study as a whole: In model experiments, roughly one uniquely barcoded TCR beta cDNA molecule per two T cells was captured by template switching. For two donors (one aged 18 to 29 and one aged 80 or older), the study analyzed two additional independent replicas of 1 million unique cDNA reads from the same blood draw. To track age-related changes in TCR beta repertoire diversity, the study relied on deep sequencing normalized with unique cDNA molecular identifiers. Donors were grouped into four age groups: young (average about 15 years), middle-aged (39), aged (around 62) and long-lived (approximately 81). To avoid experimental bias, donors of different ages were randomly spread across the sequencing lanes. The full study reports these points: Estimates of total diversity based on one million sequenced T cells were considered lower bounds and underestimates. The CMV infection status of donors was not known, potentially confounding age-related changes in expanded clonotypes. There was a strong correlation between observed TCR beta diversity and the percentage of naive T cells measured by flow cytometry. As age increased, observed TCR beta diversity per million T cells dropped in a roughly linear way, and a significant reduction was already evident by age 40. Conclusive comparison of naive and antigen-experienced compartments was prevented by the profiling of bulk unsorted PBMCs. Compared with the aged group, the long-lived group had more naive CD4+ T cells, fewer expanded clones and increased TCR diversity, suggesting age selection.

The sequence was obtained from an elderly man in good health. The chain joins TRBV6-2 or TRBV6-3 to TRBJ2-3; there is no confident call for the D gene. The sequencing sample was made of blood. The nucleotides are TGTGCCAGCAGTGTCCCAGATACGCAGTATTTT. Translated, it gives CASSVPDTQYF.